A single sample is the source of the 18 T cell receptor beta chains below, sequenced in a study of T cells in women clearing cervical HPV infection (dated by TCRdb to the late 2010s). Preparation of the library involved the immunoSEQ multiplex PCR assay. TCRdb limited this immuneACCESS table to in-frame rearrangements with V and J called. A share of clones is missing; checked studies link under half to unresolved V genes, and the rest is unexplained. The sample's own table lists about 27,000 clones. 20% to 25% of the sample is taken by the ten largest. Source material: blood buffy coat. Receptor source: a woman between 18 and 70 years old with a cervical HPV16 infection that either progressed to CIN3+ or cleared (not recorded which).

On this clone: The observed sequence ends 3 residues before the CDR3 terminus, with the missing tail filled in from the germline J gene. The gene calls are TRBV30 and TRBJ1-2, with 7 bases fitting TRBD1. The CDR3 has 15 amino acids. V gave up 0 bases and J gave up 6 bases; unmatched junction bases: 10. CDR1 is GTSNPN, CDR2 SVGIG, per germline (reference sequence). CDR3 sequence: CAWSVMRGGADGYTF. The part of the CDR3 DNA that was read is TGTGCCTGGAGTGTAATGCGAGGGGGCGCTGATGGC.

Regarding this clone: The read finishes 3 residues shy of the CDR3 end, and the germline J gene is used to complete it. This rearrangement joins TRBV10-3 to TRBJ1-1; 9 bases map to TRBD1. J gave up 4 bases and V 4 bases, and 4 bases lay outside the gene matches. Germline V gene data show CDR1 as ENHRY and CDR2 as SYGVKD. This CDR3 has 14 amino acids. The sequenced part of the CDR3 DNA is TGTGCCATCAGTGGACAGGGGGTGAGCACTGAA. Encoded protein: CAISGQGVSTE. The entire CDR3 reads CAISGQGVSTEAFF.

In the case of this clone: The read ends 3 residues early relative to the CDR3; the germline J gene fills the gap. V usage is TRBV19 and J usage is TRBJ1-2; D is unresolved. The ends were cut back, 7 bases at V and 4 bases at J, with 19 bases in the middle. The CDR3 is 15 residues long. Germline CDR1 LNHDA, CDR2 SQIVND (reference sequence). The DNA read from the CDR3 is TGTGCCAGTACGGAAGGGCGAAGGCAGCTCTATGGC. Its translation: CASTEGRRQLYG. The whole CDR3 reads CASTEGRRQLYGYTF. Full variable domain (rest looked up from reference TRBV19 and TRBJ1-2): DGGITQSPKYLFRKEGQNVTLSCEQNLNHDAMYWYRQDPGQGLRLIYYSQIVNDFQKGDIAEGYSVSREKKESFPLTVTSAQKNPTAFYLCASTEGRRQLYGYTFGSGTRLTVV.

On this clone: Read coverage stops 3 residues before the CDR3 terminus; the germline J gene supplies the remainder. This chain joins TRBV19 and TRBJ1-2; no definite D call. The CDR3 has 15 amino acids. Germline V gene data show CDR1 as LNHDA and CDR2 as SQIVND (reference sequence). With 8 bases removed from V and 1 base from J, the gap between germline ends came to 17 bases. The CDR3 here is CASVDRRAFNYGYTF. The part of the CDR3 DNA that was read is TGTGCCAGTGTGGATAGAAGGGCCTTTAACTATGGC. The full variable domain, rest sourced from reference TRBV19 and TRBJ1-2, is DGGITQSPKYLFRKEGQNVTLSCEQNLNHDAMYWYRQDPGQGLRLIYYSQIVNDFQKGDIAEGYSVSREKKESFPLTVTSAQKNPTAFYLCASVDRRAFNYGYTFGSGTRLTVV.

A word on this clone: Read sequence stops 3 residues before the CDR3 end, and the germline J gene provides the missing end. The V gene is TRBV11-3, the J gene TRBJ2-3; 7 bases are shared with TRBD1. Germline CDR1 and CDR2: SGHNT and YENEEA. CDR3 size: 15 residues. The sequenced part of the CDR3 DNA is TGTGCCAGCAGCATCGGACAGGCCGTCCAAGAGACG. Protein sequence: CASSIGQAVQET. The whole CDR3 protein is CASSIGQAVQETQYF.

Comment on this clone: The read terminates 3 residues before the CDR3 end, so the remaining end is supplied by the germline J gene. This rearrangement joins TRBV2 to TRBJ1-4; no reliable D call. V dropped 6 bases and J dropped 2 bases, with 10 bases sitting between them. The CDR3 is made up of 14 amino acids. Germline loops: CDR1 SNHLY, CDR2 FYNNEI. CDR3 DNA (partial): TGTGCCAGCAGACCGGGTGGGACTAATGAAAAA. Protein product: CASRPGGTNEK. The full-length CDR3 reads as CASRPGGTNEKLFF.

As for this clone: The sequence runs out 3 residues before the end of the CDR3; the remainder is reconstructed from the germline J gene. The chain recombines TRBV20-1 with TRBJ2-3; D gene unclear. Germline V gives CDR1 DFQATT, CDR2 SNEGSKA (reference sequence). This CDR3 is 15 amino acids long. This CDR3 is CSARQQLPTQETQYF. CDR3 DNA (partial): TGCAGTGCTAGGCAACAGCTTCCTACCCAAGAGACG.

On this clone itself: The CDR3 goes on 3 residues after the read ends, and that part is filled in from the germline J gene. The chain joins TRBV20-1 to TRBJ2-1; 8 bases line up with TRBD1. The CDR3 contains 16 residues. The V gene end was trimmed by 0 bases and the J gene end by 6 bases; junction bases not matched to a gene: 10. Germline V gene data show CDR1 as DFQATT and CDR2 as SNEGSKA (reference sequence). CDR3 sequence reads: CSARDYRGYRINEQFF. The CDR3 bases that were read are TGCAGTGCTAGAGATTACAGGGGGTATCGAATCAATGAG.

As concerns this clone: The read terminates 3 residues ahead of where the CDR3 ends, so the germline J gene completes it. This chain connects TRBV7-2 to TRBJ2-5; 7 bases are a match to TRBD2. Looked up from germline, CDR1 is SGHTA and CDR2 is FQGNSA. This CDR3 spans 15 amino acids. The J segment lost 4 bases and the V segment lost 5 bases, leaving 10 bases of the junction unmatched. Partial CDR3 DNA: TGTGCCAGCAGCCTTAGCGCGGGAGTGGGAGAGACC. Protein product: CASSLSAGVGET. The whole CDR3 region reads CASSLSAGVGETQYF. The entire variable domain, with the rest obtained from reference TRBV7-2 and TRBJ2-5, is as follows: GAGVSQSPSNKVTEKGKDVELRCDPISGHTALYWYRQSLGQGLEFLIYFQGNSAPDKSGLPSDRFSAERTGGSVSTLTIQRTQQEDSAVYLCASSLSAGVGETQYFGPGTRLLVL.

About this clone: From the germline J gene comes the end of the CDR3, since the read stops 3 residues before it. This rearrangement joins TRBV11-1 to TRBJ2-7, with 7 bases identical to TRBD1. V shed 3 bases and J 2 bases; nucleotides not matched to a gene: 7. CDR3 length equals 15 residues. Germline V gene lookup returns CDR1 SGHAT and CDR2 FQDESV (reference sequence). CDR3 DNA, as far as it was read: TGTGCCAGCAGCTTGGGAAACAGGGGCGCCTACGAG. This translates into CASSLGNRGAYE. The entire CDR3 is CASSLGNRGAYEQYF.

Note on this clone: The sequence runs out 3 residues before the end of the CDR3; the remainder is reconstructed from the germline J gene. The chain couples TRBV5-1 to TRBJ1-1; D ambiguous. Per germline, CDR1 SGHRS and CDR2 YFSETQ. The CDR3 totals 14 residues. The germline V and J ends were trimmed by 4 bases and 2 bases, with 12 bases remaining between them. CDR3 sequence reads: CASSRQASNTEAFF. Incomplete CDR3 DNA: TGCGCCAGCAGCCGGCAGGCGTCAAACACTGAA.

For this clone: The read terminates 3 residues ahead of where the CDR3 ends, so the germline J gene completes it. This chain links TRBV6-2 or TRBV6-3 with TRBJ2-1; a possible D gene is TRBD1 (6 bases). CDR3 length: 15 amino acids. Per germline, CDR1 MNHEY and CDR2 SVGEGT. Trimming pared 6 bases from V and 9 bases from J, leaving 21 bases between. The covered CDR3 bases are TGTGCCAGCAGCTCCCGCCGGGCAGGGGCTCTTGAG. Translation: CASSSRRAGALE. The entire CDR3 is CASSSRRAGALEQFF.

About this clone itself: Read sequence stops 3 residues before the CDR3 end, and the germline J gene provides the missing end. V usage is TRBV20-1 and J usage is TRBJ1-2, with D maybe TRBD1 (5 bases). Germline V gene data show CDR1 as DFQATT and CDR2 as SNEGSKA (reference sequence). This CDR3 is 14 amino acids long. The DNA read from the CDR3 is TGCAGTGCGAAGCCCTCAGGGCAGGCCCAGGGC. Translation gives CSAKPSGQAQG. The full CDR3 is CSAKPSGQAQGYTF.

In regard to this clone: The read terminates 3 residues ahead of where the CDR3 ends, so the germline J gene completes it. The J gene is TRBJ1-2, the V gene TRBV19; tentatively, D is TRBD1 (6 bases). This CDR3 has 13 residues. The germline V gene has CDR1 LNHDA and CDR2 SQIVND (reference sequence). CDR3 protein: CASTSGTKNDYTF. CDR3 DNA, as far as it was read: TGTGCCAGTACTTCCGGGACAAAGAATGAC. Filled out from reference TRBV19 and TRBJ1-2, the complete variable domain reads DGGITQSPKYLFRKEGQNVTLSCEQNLNHDAMYWYRQDPGQGLRLIYYSQIVNDFQKGDIAEGYSVSREKKESFPLTVTSAQKNPTAFYLCASTSGTKNDYTFGSGTRLTVV.

Of note for this clone: Read sequence stops 3 residues before the CDR3 end, and the germline J gene provides the missing end. The rearrangement joins TRBV5-1 to TRBJ2-3; 8 nucleotides agree with TRBD1. This CDR3 has 13 residues. Germline lookup yields CDR1 SGHRS and CDR2 YFSETQ. The CDR3 loop is CASSSGGGETQYF. CDR3 bases read: TGCGCCAGCAGCTCAGGGGGCGGTGAGACG.

Turning to this clone: The read ends 3 residues early relative to the CDR3; the germline J gene fills the gap. This chain connects TRBV19 to TRBJ2-3; D might be TRBD2 (6 bases). Germline V gene data show CDR1 as LNHDA and CDR2 as SQIVND (reference sequence). This CDR3 is 16 amino acids long. The CDR3 sequence is CASSPGTSWSQEAQYF. The DNA read from the CDR3 is TGTGCCAGTAGCCCGGGAACTAGCTGGTCCCAAGAGGCG.

Concerning this clone itself: The CDR3 is cut off 3 residues early in the read; its end comes from the germline J gene. V and J are TRBV7-2 and TRBJ1-2, with 11 bases matching TRBD1. Germline CDR1 and CDR2: SGHTA and FQGNSA. This CDR3 contains 15 residues. CDR3 DNA (partial): TGTGCCAGCAGCCCAAGGACAGGGGGCTCCTACGAC. This encodes CASSPRTGGSYD. The complete CDR3 protein is CASSPRTGGSYDYTF.

Of note for this clone: The sequenced fragment ends 3 residues before the CDR3 boundary, so the rest is inferred from the germline J gene. The V and J genes are TRBV12-3 or TRBV12-4 and TRBJ2-1; 8 positions match TRBD2. The CDR3 is 16 amino acids. After removal of 7 bases from V and 0 bases from J, the junction contained 8 bases not matched to a gene. The sequenced part of the CDR3 DNA is TGTGCCAGCAAGGGGTGGGCGGGGGGCTCCTACAATGAG. It encodes CASKGWAGGSYNE. The CDR3 in full is CASKGWAGGSYNEQFF.